This T cell receptor (beta chain) was recorded in a study of OX40 agonist ivuxolimab in advanced cancers. CDR3 length: 13 residues. Germline CDR1 SNHLY, CDR2 FYNNEI. V lost 7 bases and J lost 3, with 13 bases in between. Sequencing was performed with immunoSEQ multiplex PCR; in TCRdb, only in-frame clones are kept and a portion is missing. The sample gives around 18,000 clones, 90% of which show up once; approximately 50% is in the top ten. Material: CD4+ or CD8+ T cells sorted from blood, obtained in a trial of the OX40 agonist ivuxolimab. The V and J genes are TRBV2 and TRBJ2-7; D is uncertain. The origin of this receptor is an adult with an advanced solid tumor such as melanoma, head and neck, liver or kidney cancer. The CDR3 is CASKSAYYYEQYF. CDR3 nucleotides: TGTGCCAGCAAGAGTGCCTACTACTACGAGCAGTACTTC. The full variable domain, with the rest looked up from reference TRBV2 and TRBJ2-7, is EPEVTQTPSHQVTQMGQEVILRCVPISNHLYFYWYRQILGQKVEFLVSFYNNEISEKSEIFDDQFSVERPDGSNFTLKIRSTKLEDSAMYFCASKSAYYYEQYFGPGTRLTVT.